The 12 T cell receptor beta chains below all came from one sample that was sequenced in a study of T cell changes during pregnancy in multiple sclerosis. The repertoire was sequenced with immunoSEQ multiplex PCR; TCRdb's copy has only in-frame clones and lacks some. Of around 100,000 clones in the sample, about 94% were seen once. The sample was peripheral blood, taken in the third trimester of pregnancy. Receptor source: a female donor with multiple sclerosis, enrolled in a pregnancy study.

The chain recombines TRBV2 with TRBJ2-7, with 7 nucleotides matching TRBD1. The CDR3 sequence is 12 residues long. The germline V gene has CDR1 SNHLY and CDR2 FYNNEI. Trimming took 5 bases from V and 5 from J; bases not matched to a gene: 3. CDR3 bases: TGTGCCAGCAGTTACAGGGGTGACGAGCAGTACTTC. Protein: CASSYRGDEQYF.

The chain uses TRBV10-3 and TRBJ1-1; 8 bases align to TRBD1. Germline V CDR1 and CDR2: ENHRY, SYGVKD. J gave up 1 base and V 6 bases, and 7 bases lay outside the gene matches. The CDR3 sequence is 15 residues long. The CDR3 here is CAIRGRTGTNTEAFF. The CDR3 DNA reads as TGTGCCATCAGGGGGCGGACAGGGACGAACACTGAAGCTTTCTTT.

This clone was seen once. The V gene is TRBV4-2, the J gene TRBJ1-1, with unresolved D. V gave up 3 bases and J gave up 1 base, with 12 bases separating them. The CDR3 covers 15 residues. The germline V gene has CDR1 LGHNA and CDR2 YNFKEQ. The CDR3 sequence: CASSQVDEGNTEAFF. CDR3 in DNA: TGTGCCAGCAGCCAGGTAGATGAGGGGAACACTGAAGCTTTCTTT.

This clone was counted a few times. The CDR3 DNA sequence: TGTGCCAGCAGCCAAGACCTAGCGGGAGCCACCGGGGAGCTGTTTTTT. This sequence encodes CASSQDLAGATGELFF. J is TRBJ2-2 and V is TRBV14, with TRBD2 identical over 10 bases. Germline CDR1 reads SGHDN; CDR2 reads FVKESK. CDR3 length: 16 residues. J lost 4 bases, V lost 0 bases, and 2 bases had no gene match.

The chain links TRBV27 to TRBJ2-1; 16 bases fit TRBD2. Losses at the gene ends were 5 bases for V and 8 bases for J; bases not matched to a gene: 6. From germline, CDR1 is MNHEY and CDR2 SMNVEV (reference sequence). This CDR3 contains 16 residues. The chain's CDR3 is CASSGGLAGGPDEQFF. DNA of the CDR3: TGTGCCAGCAGTGGGGGACTAGCGGGAGGGCCCGATGAGCAGTTCTTC.

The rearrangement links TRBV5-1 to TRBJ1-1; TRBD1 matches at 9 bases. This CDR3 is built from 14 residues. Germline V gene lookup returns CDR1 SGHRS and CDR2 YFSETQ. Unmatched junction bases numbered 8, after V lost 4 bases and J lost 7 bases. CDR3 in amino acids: CASSDRDRENEAFF. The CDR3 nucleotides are TGCGCCAGCAGCGACCGGGACAGGGAGAATGAAGCTTTCTTT.

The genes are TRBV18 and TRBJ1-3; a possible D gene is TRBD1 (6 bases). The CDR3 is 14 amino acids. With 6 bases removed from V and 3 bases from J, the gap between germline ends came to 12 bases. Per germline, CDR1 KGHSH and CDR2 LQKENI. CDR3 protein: CASSSDRSGNTIYF. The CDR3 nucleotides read TGTGCCAGCTCCTCAGACAGGAGTGGAAACACCATATATTTT.

CDR3 coding DNA: TGTGCCAGCAGTTTATCGGGACAGGGGAACTATGGCTACACCTTC. It yields the protein CASSLSGQGNYGYTF. The rearrangement joins TRBV27 to TRBJ1-2; 10 bases fit TRBD1. This CDR3 has 15 amino acids. The junction had 0 bases not matched to a gene; V was cut back by 0 bases and J by 2 bases. Per the germline V gene, CDR1 is MNHEY and CDR2 is SMNVEV (reference sequence).

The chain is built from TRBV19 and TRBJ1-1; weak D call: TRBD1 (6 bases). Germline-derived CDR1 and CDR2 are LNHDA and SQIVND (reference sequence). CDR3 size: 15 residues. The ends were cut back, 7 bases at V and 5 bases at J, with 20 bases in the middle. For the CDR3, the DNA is TGTGCCAGTACCACAGGGTACGCCTTGGAGACTGAAGCTTTCTTT. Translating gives CASTTGYALETEAFF. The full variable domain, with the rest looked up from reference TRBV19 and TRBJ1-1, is DGGITQSPKYLFRKEGQNVTLSCEQNLNHDAMYWYRQDPGQGLRLIYYSQIVNDFQKGDIAEGYSVSREKKESFPLTVTSAQKNPTAFYLCASTTGYALETEAFFGQGTRLTVV.

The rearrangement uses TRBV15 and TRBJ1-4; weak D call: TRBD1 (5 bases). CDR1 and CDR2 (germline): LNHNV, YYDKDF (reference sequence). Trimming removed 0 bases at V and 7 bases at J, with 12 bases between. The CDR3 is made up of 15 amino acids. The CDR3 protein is CATSRDRAGFEKLFF. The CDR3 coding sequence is TGTGCCACCAGCAGAGATCGGGCAGGGTTTGAAAAACTGTTTTTT.

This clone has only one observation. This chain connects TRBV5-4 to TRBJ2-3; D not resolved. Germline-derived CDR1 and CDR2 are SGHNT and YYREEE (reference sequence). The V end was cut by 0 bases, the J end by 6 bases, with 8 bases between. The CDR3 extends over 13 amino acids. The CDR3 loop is CASSLGSFDTQYF. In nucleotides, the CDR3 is TGTGCCAGCAGCTTGGGGAGTTTCGATACGCAGTATTTT.

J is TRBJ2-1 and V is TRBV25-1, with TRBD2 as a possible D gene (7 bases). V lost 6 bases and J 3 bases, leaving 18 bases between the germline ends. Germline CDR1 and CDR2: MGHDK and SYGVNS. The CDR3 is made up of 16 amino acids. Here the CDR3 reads CASSDVRGGSYNEQFF. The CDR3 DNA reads TGTGCCAGCAGCGACGTGAGGGGGGGCAGCTACAATGAGCAGTTCTTC.